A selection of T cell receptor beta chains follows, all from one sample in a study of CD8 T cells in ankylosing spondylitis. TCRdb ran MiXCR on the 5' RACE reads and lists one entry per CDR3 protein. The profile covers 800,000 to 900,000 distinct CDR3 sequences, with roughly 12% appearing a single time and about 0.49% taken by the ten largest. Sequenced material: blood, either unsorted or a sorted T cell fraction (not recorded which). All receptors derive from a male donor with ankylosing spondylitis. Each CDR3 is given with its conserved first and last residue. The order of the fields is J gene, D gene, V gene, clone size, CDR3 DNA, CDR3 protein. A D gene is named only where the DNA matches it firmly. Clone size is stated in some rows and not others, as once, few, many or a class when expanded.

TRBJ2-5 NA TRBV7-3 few TGTGCCAGCAGCCTCTCCGGACAGTTGGGGGAGACCCAGTACTTC CASSLSGQLGETQYF
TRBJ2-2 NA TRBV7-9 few TGTGCCAGCAGCCCGCAAGCCACCGGGGAGCTGTTTTTT CASSPQATGELFF
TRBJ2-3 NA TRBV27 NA TGTGCCAGCAGTTTTTGGGGGGGCGTTGTGGATACGCAGTATTTT CASSFWGGVVDTQYF
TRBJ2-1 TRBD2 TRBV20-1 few TGCAGTGCTAGAGGGCTAGCGGGGATCAATGAGCAGTTCTTC CSARGLAGINEQFF
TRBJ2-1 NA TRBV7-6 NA TGTGCCAGCAGCTTAACTGTCATCGGTCCCAACACCTACAATGAGCAGTTCTTC CASSLTVIGPNTYNEQFF
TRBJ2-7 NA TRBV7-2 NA TGTGCCAGCACCCTCAGCGGATACGAGCAGTACTTC CASTLSGYEQYF
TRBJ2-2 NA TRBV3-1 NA TGTGCCAGCAGCCAGTCTCTGGGGGGTGGCACCAACACCGGGGAGCTGTTTTTT CASSQSLGGGTNTGELFF
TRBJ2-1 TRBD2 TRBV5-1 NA TGCGCCAGCATGGTACTAGCGGATTACAATGAGCAGTTCTTC CASMVLADYNEQFF
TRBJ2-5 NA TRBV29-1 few TGCAGCGTTGTACCGGGAACACAAGAGACCCAGTACTTC CSVVPGTQETQYF
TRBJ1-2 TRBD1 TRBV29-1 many TGCAGCGTTGAAGGTACAGGGGGCGCTGGCTACACCTTC CSVEGTGGAGYTF
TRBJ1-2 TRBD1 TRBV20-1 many TGCAGTGCTAGACCTCCGGGACAGATCTATGGCTACACCTTC CSARPPGQIYGYTF
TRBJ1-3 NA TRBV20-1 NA TGCAGTGCTAGCCAGCGGCAGCGCTCTGGAAACACCATATATTTT CSASQRQRSGNTIYF
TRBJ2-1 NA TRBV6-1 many TGTGCCAGCAGTCGCTCCGGGTACCCTCGTTTGGATGAGCAGTTCTTC CASSRSGYPRLDEQFF
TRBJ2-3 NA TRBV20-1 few TGCAGTGCTCCCCGCGGAGGGGGGCCGCCCACAGATACGCAGTATTTT CSAPRGGGPPTDTQYF
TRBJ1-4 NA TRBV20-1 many TGCAGTGCTAGTCCTCAGGAAAAACTGTTTTTT CSASPQEKLFF
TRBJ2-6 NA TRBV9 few TGTGCCAGCAGCGTAGTAGGGTACGGGGCCAACGTCCTGACTTTC CASSVVGYGANVLTF
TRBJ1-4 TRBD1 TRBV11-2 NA TGTGCCAGCAGCTTAATCTGGGACAGTGAAAAACTGTTTTTT CASSLIWDSEKLFF
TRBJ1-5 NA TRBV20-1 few TGCAGTGCTGCTGGGGGTGCAGCTTATAGCAATCAGCCCCAGCATTTT CSAAGGAAYSNQPQHF
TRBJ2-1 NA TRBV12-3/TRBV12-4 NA TGTGCCAGCAGTCTAGGGGTCACAGGGAAGAGCGTCTTC CASSLGVTGKSVF
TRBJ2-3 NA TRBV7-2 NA TGTGCCAGCAGCTTAGACCCTTCAGTTACGCAGTATTTT CASSLDPSVTQYF
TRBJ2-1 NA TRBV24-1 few TGTGCCACCAGTGATCGGACGGCTAGCTCCTACAATGAGCAGTTCTTC CATSDRTASSYNEQFF
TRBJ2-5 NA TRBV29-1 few TGCAGCGTCACCACAGGGTGGCGAGACCAGTACTTC CSVTTGWRDQYF
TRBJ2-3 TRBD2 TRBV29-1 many TGCAGCGGGCTGGCGGGAGGTGCGCTTCCAGATACGCAGTATTTT CSGLAGGALPDTQYF
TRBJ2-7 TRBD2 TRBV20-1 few TGCAGTGCTAGTTTAGGGCTAGCGGGTTGGGAGCAGTACTTC CSASLGLAGWEQYF
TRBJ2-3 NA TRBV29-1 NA TGCAGCGTTGGCAGGGTCGGGACAGATACGCAGTATTTT CSVGRVGTDTQYF
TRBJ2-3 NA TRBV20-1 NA TGCAGTGCTAGAGGCCCGGAGAGCACAGATACGCAGTATTTT CSARGPESTDTQYF
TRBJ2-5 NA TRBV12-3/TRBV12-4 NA TGTGCCAGCAGTTTAGATGGTGTAGAGACCCAGTACTTC CASSLDGVETQYF
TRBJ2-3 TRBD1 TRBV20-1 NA TGCAGTGCTAGACCCGACAGGGGAGCGCAGTATTTT CSARPDRGAQYF
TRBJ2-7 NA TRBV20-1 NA TGCTGTGCTAGAGAGAGGGGGCGGGGGCTTGCCTACGAGCAGTACTTC CCARERGRGLAYEQYF